The rows below give T cell receptor beta chains drawn from one sample of a study of blood T cell repertoires in COVID-19. Clones were sequenced by immunoSEQ multiplex PCR, and TCRdb holds only the in-frame ones, with some missing. The data contain 65,000 to 70,000 clones, 70% to 90% of them singletons. Sequenced input: peripheral blood. These receptors came from a woman aged 60-75 years with acute or convalescent COVID-19. Each CDR3 is given with its conserved first and last residue. Each record gives: J gene, D gene, V gene, clone size, CDR3 protein, CDR3 DNA. The D gene is left open where the match is weak. A row's size may be missing; if present it is once, few, many or a size class.

J gene: TRBJ1-3
D gene: -
V gene: TRBV6-5
clone size: -
CDR3 protein: CASSYSRGASDTIYF
CDR3 DNA: TGTGCCAGCAGTTACTCGCGGGGGGCGTCTGACACCATATATTTT

J gene: TRBJ1-1
D gene: -
V gene: TRBV5-1
clone size: -
CDR3 protein: CASSAKSNRRGVDTEAFF
CDR3 DNA: TGCGCCAGCAGCGCCAAAAGCAACCGCCGGGGGGTAGACACTGAAGCTTTCTTT

J gene: TRBJ1-1
D gene: TRBD1
V gene: TRBV20-1
clone size: -
CDR3 protein: CSASPGTVNTEAFF
CDR3 DNA: TGCAGTGCAAGTCCCGGGACAGTGAACACTGAAGCTTTCTTT

J gene: TRBJ1-6
D gene: -
V gene: TRBV13
clone size: -
CDR3 protein: CASSLSSSSSPLHF
CDR3 DNA: TGTGCCAGCAGCTTAAGTTCAAGTAGTTCACCCCTCCACTTT

J gene: TRBJ1-2
D gene: TRBD1
V gene: TRBV19
clone size: -
CDR3 protein: CASNGQDYGYTF
CDR3 DNA: TGTGCCAGTAACGGACAGGACTATGGCTACACCTTC

J gene: TRBJ1-1
D gene: TRBD1
V gene: TRBV7-8
clone size: few
CDR3 protein: CASSQGTGRNTEAFF
CDR3 DNA: TGTGCCAGCAGCCAAGGGACAGGGAGAAACACTGAAGCTTTCTTT

J gene: TRBJ1-2
D gene: -
V gene: TRBV18
clone size: -
CDR3 protein: CASSPPASRGYGYTF
CDR3 DNA: TGTGCCAGCTCACCACCGGCGTCCAGGGGCTATGGCTACACCTTC

J gene: TRBJ1-1
D gene: TRBD1
V gene: TRBV6-5
clone size: once
CDR3 protein: CASSLDRGEAFF
CDR3 DNA: TGTGCCAGCAGTCTAGACAGGGGGGAAGCTTTCTTT

J gene: TRBJ2-5
D gene: -
V gene: TRBV7-2
clone size: few
CDR3 protein: CASTLSGSVETQYF
CDR3 DNA: TGTGCCAGCACCCTTTCCGGTTCGGTAGAGACCCAGTACTTC

J gene: TRBJ1-1
D gene: -
V gene: TRBV7-9
clone size: few
CDR3 protein: CASSSSTVEAFF
CDR3 DNA: TGTGCCAGCAGTTCGAGTACCGTTGAAGCTTTCTTT

J gene: TRBJ2-3
D gene: TRBD2
V gene: TRBV9
clone size: -
CDR3 protein: CASTRGDRRVDTQYF
CDR3 DNA: TGTGCCAGCACCCGGGGGGACCGCCGGGTAGATACGCAGTATTTT

J gene: TRBJ1-6
D gene: -
V gene: TRBV6-1
clone size: -
CDR3 protein: CASSEHSNSPLHF
CDR3 DNA: TGTGCCAGCAGTGAACACTCAAATTCACCCCTCCACTTT

J gene: TRBJ2-1
D gene: -
V gene: TRBV9
clone size: -
CDR3 protein: CASSVSSIYNEQFF
CDR3 DNA: TGTGCCAGCAGCGTATCATCAATTTACAATGAGCAGTTCTTC

J gene: TRBJ2-3
D gene: TRBD2
V gene: TRBV7-3
clone size: -
CDR3 protein: CASSIAGDYTDTQYF
CDR3 DNA: TGTGCCAGCAGCATAGCGGGGGACTACACAGATACGCAGTATTTT

J gene: TRBJ2-5
D gene: -
V gene: TRBV12-5
clone size: -
CDR3 protein: CASGFPQETQYF
CDR3 DNA: TGTGCTAGTGGTTTTCCGCAAGAGACCCAGTACTTC

J gene: TRBJ2-3
D gene: -
V gene: TRBV30
clone size: -
CDR3 protein: CAAGRGDTQYF
CDR3 DNA: TGTGCCGCGGGGCGGGGCGATACGCAGTATTTT

J gene: TRBJ2-2
D gene: -
V gene: TRBV3-1/TRBV3-2
clone size: -
CDR3 protein: CASSQYYVQGNTGELFF
CDR3 DNA: TGTGCCAGCAGCCAATACTACGTTCAGGGGAACACCGGGGAGCTGTTTTTT

J gene: TRBJ2-7
D gene: -
V gene: TRBV4-1
clone size: few
CDR3 protein: CASSQGPSTYEQYF
CDR3 DNA: TGCGCCAGCAGCCAAGGTCCGAGTACCTACGAGCAGTACTTC

J gene: TRBJ1-2
D gene: -
V gene: TRBV7-9
clone size: once
CDR3 protein: CASSPRSEIKPF
CDR3 DNA: TGTGCCAGCAGCCCCCGCTCCGAAATAAAGCCCTTC

J gene: TRBJ1-4
D gene: -
V gene: TRBV3-1/TRBV3-2
clone size: -
CDR3 protein: CASSRGGGNEKLFF
CDR3 DNA: TGTGCCAGCAGCCGAGGGGGGGGAAATGAAAAACTGTTTTTT

J gene: TRBJ1-6
D gene: -
V gene: TRBV27
clone size: -
CDR3 protein: CASSLRGWINSPLHF
CDR3 DNA: TGTGCCAGCAGTTTGCGGGGGTGGATTAATTCACCCCTCCACTTT

J gene: TRBJ2-2
D gene: -
V gene: TRBV5-6
clone size: -
CDR3 protein: CASSLFGGGVTGELFF
CDR3 DNA: TGTGCCAGCAGCTTGTTCGGCGGAGGGGTGACCGGGGAGCTGTTTTTT

J gene: TRBJ1-3
D gene: -
V gene: TRBV18
clone size: few
CDR3 protein: CASSQLQGNTIYF
CDR3 DNA: TGTGCCAGCTCACAATTACAGGGAAACACCATATATTTT

J gene: TRBJ1-6
D gene: -
V gene: TRBV5-6
clone size: -
CDR3 protein: CASSLGRYNNSPLHF
CDR3 DNA: TGTGCCAGCAGCTTGGGCAGGTACAATAATTCACCCCTCCACTTT

J gene: TRBJ2-7
D gene: TRBD1
V gene: TRBV19
clone size: -
CDR3 protein: CASSIGQGSFIEQYF
CDR3 DNA: TGTGCCAGTAGTATAGGACAGGGGTCGTTTATCGAGCAGTACTTC

J gene: TRBJ2-7
D gene: -
V gene: TRBV5-5
clone size: -
CDR3 protein: CASSQGLYSRYEQYF
CDR3 DNA: TGTGCCAGCAGCCAAGGACTCTACTCGCGGTACGAGCAGTACTTC

J gene: TRBJ2-7
D gene: -
V gene: TRBV3-1/TRBV3-2
clone size: once
CDR3 protein: CASSQDTMGRGEQYF
CDR3 DNA: TGTGCCAGCAGCCAAGATACCATGGGTCGGGGCGAGCAGTACTTC

J gene: TRBJ1-1
D gene: TRBD1
V gene: TRBV7-3
clone size: once
CDR3 protein: CASSMGQGHTEAFF
CDR3 DNA: TGTGCCAGCAGCATGGGACAGGGGCACACTGAAGCTTTCTTT

J gene: TRBJ1-1
D gene: -
V gene: TRBV6-1
clone size: -
CDR3 protein: CASSEGGPEAFF
CDR3 DNA: TGTGCCAGCAGTGAGGGGGGGCCTGAAGCTTTCTTT

J gene: TRBJ1-4
D gene: -
V gene: TRBV30
clone size: -
CDR3 protein: CAWSVGGGNEKLFF
CDR3 DNA: TGTGCCTGGAGTGTAGGGGGAGGGAATGAAAAACTGTTTTTT

J gene: TRBJ1-5
D gene: TRBD1
V gene: TRBV5-4
clone size: once
CDR3 protein: CASSSMDRAEAQHF
CDR3 DNA: TGTGCCAGCAGCTCAATGGACAGGGCGGAAGCCCAGCATTTT

J gene: TRBJ2-1
D gene: -
V gene: TRBV7-2
clone size: few
CDR3 protein: CASSFSQIQFF
CDR3 DNA: TGTGCCAGCAGCTTTTCCCAGATACAGTTCTTC

J gene: TRBJ1-4
D gene: -
V gene: TRBV10-3
clone size: -
CDR3 protein: CAISQGGPDEKLFF
CDR3 DNA: TGTGCCATCAGTCAAGGGGGACCCGATGAAAAACTGTTTTTT

J gene: TRBJ1-2
D gene: TRBD1
V gene: TRBV6-4
clone size: -
CDR3 protein: CASSDSAGTGLNGYTF
CDR3 DNA: TGTGCCAGCAGTGACTCCGCCGGGACAGGGTTAAATGGCTACACCTTC

J gene: TRBJ2-5
D gene: -
V gene: TRBV7-8
clone size: -
CDR3 protein: CASTGHPHRETQYF
CDR3 DNA: TGTGCCAGCACAGGACACCCACACCGAGAGACCCAGTACTTC

J gene: TRBJ2-1
D gene: -
V gene: TRBV7-6
clone size: -
CDR3 protein: CASSPPTGNYYNEQFF
CDR3 DNA: TGTGCCAGCAGCCCACCGACTGGAAACTACTACAATGAGCAGTTCTTC

J gene: TRBJ1-1
D gene: TRBD1
V gene: TRBV7-3
clone size: -
CDR3 protein: CASSPQGSTEAFF
CDR3 DNA: TGTGCCAGCAGCCCACAGGGGAGCACTGAAGCTTTCTTT